The following is a T cell receptor beta chain sequence with its context. PCR was performed using 60 Vbeta and 13 Jbeta primers. TCRdb's copy holds only in-frame clones and misses some; the assay was immunoSEQ multiplex PCR. The repertoire holds more than 95,000 clones, with under 85% as singletons. The data belong to a study of cytomegalovirus exposure and HLA in healthy donors. The CDR3 covers 15 residues. CDR1 and CDR2 (germline): LGHNA, YNFKEQ. V shed 5 bases, J shed 6 bases, and the junction held 9 bases outside the gene matches. The V call is TRBV4-2, the J call TRBJ1-4, with 7 bases identical to TRBD1. This TCR derives from a man under 40 in good health and CMV-seronegative. The sample comprised PBMCs. The CDR3 DNA reads as TGTGCCAGCAGCGCTATGGACAGGCTAGATGAAAAACTGTTTTTT. This encodes CASSAMDRLDEKLFF.